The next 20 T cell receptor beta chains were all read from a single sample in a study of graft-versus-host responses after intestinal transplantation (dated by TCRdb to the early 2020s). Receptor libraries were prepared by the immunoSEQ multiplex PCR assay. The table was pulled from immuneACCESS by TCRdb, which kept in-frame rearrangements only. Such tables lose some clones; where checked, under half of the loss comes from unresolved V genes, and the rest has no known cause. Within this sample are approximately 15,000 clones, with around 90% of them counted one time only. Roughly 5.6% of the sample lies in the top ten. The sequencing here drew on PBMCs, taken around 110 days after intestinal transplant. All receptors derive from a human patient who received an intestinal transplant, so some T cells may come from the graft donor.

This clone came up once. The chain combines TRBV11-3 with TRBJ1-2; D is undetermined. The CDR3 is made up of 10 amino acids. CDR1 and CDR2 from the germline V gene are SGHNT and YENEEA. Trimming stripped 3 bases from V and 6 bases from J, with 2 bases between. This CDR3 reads CASSFNGYTF. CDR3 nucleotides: TGTGCCAGCAGCTTCAATGGCTACACCTTC.

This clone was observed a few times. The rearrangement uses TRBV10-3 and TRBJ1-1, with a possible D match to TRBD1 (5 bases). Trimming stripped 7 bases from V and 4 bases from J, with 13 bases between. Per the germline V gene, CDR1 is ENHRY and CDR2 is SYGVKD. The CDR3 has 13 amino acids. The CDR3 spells CAIKGPGPTEAFF. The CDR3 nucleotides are TGTGCCATCAAAGGTCCAGGGCCCACTGAAGCTTTCTTT.

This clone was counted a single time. This CDR3 reads CSVGYRLARQETQYF. CDR3 in DNA: TGCAGCGTTGGGTATAGACTAGCGCGCCAAGAGACCCAGTACTTC. J is TRBJ2-5 and V is TRBV29-1; 8 bases are a match to TRBD2. J gave up 1 base and V 4 bases, and 8 bases lay outside the gene matches. The CDR3 runs to 15 residues. The germline CDR1 and CDR2 sequences are SQVTM and ANQGSEA.

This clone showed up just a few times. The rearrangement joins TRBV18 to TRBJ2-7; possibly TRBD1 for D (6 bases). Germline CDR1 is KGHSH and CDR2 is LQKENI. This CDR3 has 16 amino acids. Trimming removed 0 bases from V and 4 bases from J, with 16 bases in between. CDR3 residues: CASSPPAGDDFYEQYF. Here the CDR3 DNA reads TGTGCCAGCTCACCACCTGCAGGGGACGATTTTTACGAGCAGTACTTC. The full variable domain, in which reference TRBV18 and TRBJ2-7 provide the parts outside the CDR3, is NAGVMQNPRHLVRRRGQEARLRCSPMKGHSHVYWYRQLPEEGLKFMVYLQKENIIDESGMPKERFSAEFPKEGPSILRIQQVVRGDSAAYFCASSPPAGDDFYEQYFGPGTRLTVT.

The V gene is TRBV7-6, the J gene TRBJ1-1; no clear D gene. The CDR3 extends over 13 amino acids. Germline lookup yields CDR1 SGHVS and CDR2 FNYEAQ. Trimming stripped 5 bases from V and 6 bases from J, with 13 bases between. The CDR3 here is CASSHPPPAEAFF. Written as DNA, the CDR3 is TGTGCCAGCAGCCATCCGCCTCCGGCTGAAGCTTTCTTT.

This chain's CDR3 is CASPKGGGPAKNIQYF. The DNA of the CDR3 is TGCGCCAGCCCTAAGGGGGGGGGTCCAGCCAAAAACATTCAGTACTTC. The J gene is TRBJ2-4, the V gene TRBV23-1, with D tentatively TRBD2 (7 bases). TRBV23-1 is marked as an open reading frame, function uncertain. V lost 8 bases, J lost 0 bases, and 17 bases lay in between. The CDR3 sequence is 16 residues long.

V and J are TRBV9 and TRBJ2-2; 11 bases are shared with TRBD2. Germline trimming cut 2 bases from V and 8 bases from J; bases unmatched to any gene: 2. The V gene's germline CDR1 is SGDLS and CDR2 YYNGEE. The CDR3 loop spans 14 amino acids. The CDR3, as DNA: TGTGCCAGCAGCGTCCGACTAGCGGGAGGGGAGCTGTTTTTT. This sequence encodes CASSVRLAGGELFF.

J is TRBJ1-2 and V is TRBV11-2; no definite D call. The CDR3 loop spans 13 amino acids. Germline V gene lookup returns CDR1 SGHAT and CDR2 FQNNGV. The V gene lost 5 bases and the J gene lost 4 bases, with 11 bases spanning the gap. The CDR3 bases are TGTGCCAGCAGCAATAACAAGTTCTATGGCTACACCTTC. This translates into CASSNNKFYGYTF. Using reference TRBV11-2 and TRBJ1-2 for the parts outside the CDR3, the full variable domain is EAGVAQSPRYKIIEKRQSVAFWCNPISGHATLYWYQQILGQGPKLLIQFQNNGVVDDSQLPKDRFSAERLKGVDSTLKIQPAKLEDSAVYLCASSNNKFYGYTFGSGTRLTVV.

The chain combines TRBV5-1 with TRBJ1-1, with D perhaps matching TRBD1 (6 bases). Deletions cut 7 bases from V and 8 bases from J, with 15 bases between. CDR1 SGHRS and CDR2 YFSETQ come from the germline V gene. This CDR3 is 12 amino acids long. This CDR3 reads CASSLPGQEAFF. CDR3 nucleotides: TGCGCCAGCTCTCTCCCTGGACAGGAAGCTTTCTTT.

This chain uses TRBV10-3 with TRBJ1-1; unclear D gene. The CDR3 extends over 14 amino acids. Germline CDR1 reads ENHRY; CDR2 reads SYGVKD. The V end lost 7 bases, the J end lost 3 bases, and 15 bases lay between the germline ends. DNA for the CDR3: TGTGCCATCAATGCTTTAGGATTTGACACTGAAGCTTTCTTT. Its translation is CAINALGFDTEAFF.

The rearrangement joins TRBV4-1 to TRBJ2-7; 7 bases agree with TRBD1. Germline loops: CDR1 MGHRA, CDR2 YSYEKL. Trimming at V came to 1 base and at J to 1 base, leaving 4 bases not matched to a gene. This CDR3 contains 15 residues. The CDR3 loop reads CASSQGQGLSYEQYF. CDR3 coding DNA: TGCGCCAGCAGCCAAGGACAGGGCCTGTCCTACGAGCAGTACTTC.

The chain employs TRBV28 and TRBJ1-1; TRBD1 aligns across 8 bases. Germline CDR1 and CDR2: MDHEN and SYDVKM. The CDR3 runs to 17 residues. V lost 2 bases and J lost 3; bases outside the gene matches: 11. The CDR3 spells CASSLPGSRGPDTEAFF. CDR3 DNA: TGTGCCAGCAGTTTACCCGGTTCCAGGGGGCCGGACACTGAAGCTTTCTTT.

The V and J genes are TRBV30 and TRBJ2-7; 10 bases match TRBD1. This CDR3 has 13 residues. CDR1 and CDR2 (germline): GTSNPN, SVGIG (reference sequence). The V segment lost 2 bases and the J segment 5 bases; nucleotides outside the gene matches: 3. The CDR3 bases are TGTGCCTGGAGTTACGGGACAGGGGACGAGCAGTACTTC. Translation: CAWSYGTGDEQYF.

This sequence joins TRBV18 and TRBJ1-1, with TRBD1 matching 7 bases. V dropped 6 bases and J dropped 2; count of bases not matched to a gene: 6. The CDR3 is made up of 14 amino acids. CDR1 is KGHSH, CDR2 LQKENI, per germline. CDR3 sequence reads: CASSSGTVNTEAFF. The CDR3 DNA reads TGTGCCAGCTCCTCCGGGACAGTTAACACTGAAGCTTTCTTT.

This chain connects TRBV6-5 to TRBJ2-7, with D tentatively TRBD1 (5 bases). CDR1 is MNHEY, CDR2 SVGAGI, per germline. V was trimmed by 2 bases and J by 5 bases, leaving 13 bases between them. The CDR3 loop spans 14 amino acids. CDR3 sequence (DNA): TGTGCCAGCAGTTACGGTCAGGGTCCCAACGAGCAGTACTTC. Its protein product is CASSYGQGPNEQYF.

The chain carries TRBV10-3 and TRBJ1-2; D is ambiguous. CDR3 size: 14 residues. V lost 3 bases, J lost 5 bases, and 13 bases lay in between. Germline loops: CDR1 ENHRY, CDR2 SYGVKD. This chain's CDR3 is CAISDRRLGYGYTF. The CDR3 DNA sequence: TGTGCCATCAGTGACAGACGCCTGGGGTATGGCTACACCTTC.

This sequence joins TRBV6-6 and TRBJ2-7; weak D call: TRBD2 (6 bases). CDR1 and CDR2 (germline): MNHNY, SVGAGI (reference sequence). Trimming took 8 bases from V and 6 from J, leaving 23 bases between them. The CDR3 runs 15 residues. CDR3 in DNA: TGTGCCAGCGCTCTAGTCGGGAGCAACCTTGTCGAGCAGTACTTC. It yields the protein CASALVGSNLVEQYF.

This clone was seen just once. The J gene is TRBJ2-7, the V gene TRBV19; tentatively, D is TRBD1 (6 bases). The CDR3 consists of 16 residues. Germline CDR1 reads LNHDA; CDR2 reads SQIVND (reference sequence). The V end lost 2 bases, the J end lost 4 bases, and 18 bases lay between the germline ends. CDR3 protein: CASSIKVTGTIYEQYF. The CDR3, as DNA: TGTGCCAGTAGTATAAAGGTGACAGGTACCATATACGAGCAGTACTTC. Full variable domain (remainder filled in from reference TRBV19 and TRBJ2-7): DGGITQSPKYLFRKEGQNVTLSCEQNLNHDAMYWYRQDPGQGLRLIYYSQIVNDFQKGDIAEGYSVSREKKESFPLTVTSAQKNPTAFYLCASSIKVTGTIYEQYFGPGTRLTVT.

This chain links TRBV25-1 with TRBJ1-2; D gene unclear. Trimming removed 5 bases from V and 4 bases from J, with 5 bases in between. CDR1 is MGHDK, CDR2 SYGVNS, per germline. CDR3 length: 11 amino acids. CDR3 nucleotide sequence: TGTGCCAGCAGTCGGGGCTATGGCTACACCTTC. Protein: CASSRGYGYTF.

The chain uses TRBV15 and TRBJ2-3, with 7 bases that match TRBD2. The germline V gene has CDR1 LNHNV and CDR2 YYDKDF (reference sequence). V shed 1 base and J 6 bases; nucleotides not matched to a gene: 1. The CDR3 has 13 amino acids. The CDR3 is CATSRGGGDTQYF. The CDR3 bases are TGTGCCACCAGCAGAGGGGGAGGGGATACGCAGTATTTT.